Described below is a single T cell receptor beta chain sequence and its context. The data are from a study of blood T cell repertoires in COVID-19. Study summary: The United States, Italy and Spain supplied acute and convalescent COVID-19 samples. Nucleic acid was either cDNA or gDNA, and it came from T cells, B-cell-depleted T cells, or PBMCs.

Study processing details: Cell counts per sample came from amplifying reference gene primers. Data came from immunoSEQ multiplex PCR; TCRdb stores just in-frame clones and leaves some out. V and J calls and clone size are as listed in that table; D and trimming were resolved from the DNA. The sample records 200,000 to 250,000 clones, roughly four fifths being singletons. Looked up from germline, CDR1 is MGHRA and CDR2 is YSYEKL. The germline V and J ends were trimmed by 1 base and 2 bases, with 5 bases remaining between them. The CDR3 extends over 13 amino acids. This sequence joins TRBV4-1 and TRBJ1-2; D remains unclear. The specimen sequenced was peripheral blood. The TCR sequence derives from a woman aged 55-70 years with acute or convalescent COVID-19. The CDR3, as DNA: TGCGCCAGCAGCCAAGCCAGGAACTATGGCTACACCTTC. Amino acid sequence: CASSQARNYGYTF.